These 23 T cell receptor beta chains came from one sample sequenced in a study of identical twins. Via MiXCR, TCRdb re-called the 5' RACE reads, giving one row per CDR3 protein. The data contain hundreds of thousands of distinct CDR3 sequences, over 9% of them seen just once; the ten biggest clones take up about 7%. These same data were also listed under a study on yellow fever vaccine responses in identical twins.

Sequenced input: CD8+ T cells sorted from blood. Source of these receptors: a woman between 18 and 30 years old in good health.

The table lists this clonotype with many counts. This chain joins TRBV9 and TRBJ1-4, with D unresolved. Per germline, CDR1 SGDLS and CDR2 YYNGEE. Between the trimmed V and J ends, which lost 6 bases and 8 bases, there was a span of 8 bases. The CDR3 sequence is 11 residues long. The CDR3 reads CASTAGEKLFF. The CDR3 DNA reads as TGTGCCAGCACGGCCGGGGAAAAACTGTTTTTT.

In this sample, this clonotype turned up a few times. The rearrangement joins TRBV2 to TRBJ1-2, with a tentative D call TRBD1 (5 bases). This CDR3 has 12 amino acids. Trimming stripped 5 bases from V and 6 bases from J, with 10 bases between. Germline V gives CDR1 SNHLY, CDR2 FYNNEI. DNA for the CDR3: TGTGCCAGCAGTCGGGGGTCTGATGGCTACACCTTC. It specifies CASSRGSDGYTF.

This clonotype was observed a handful of times. This chain uses TRBV4-1 with TRBJ1-1; 7 positions match TRBD1. The CDR3 extends over 17 amino acids. The V gene end was trimmed by 1 base and the J gene end by 0 bases; junction bases not matched to a gene: 8. CDR1 and CDR2 from the germline V gene are MGHRA and YSYEKL. CDR3 DNA sequence: TGCGCCAGCAGCCAAGCCCCTACCGGGACAGTGAACACTGAAGCTTTCTTT. Amino acids: CASSQAPTGTVNTEAFF.

In nucleotides, the CDR3 is TGCAGCGTTGATACGCGACTAGCGGGGGGAAGGAGTTCAGATACGCAGTATTTT. This codes for CSVDTRLAGGRSSDTQYF. The chain recombines TRBV29-1 with TRBJ2-3, with 13 positions matching TRBD2. Per the germline V gene, CDR1 is SQVTM and CDR2 is ANQGSEA. This CDR3 region has 18 residues. The trim removed 3 bases at V and 4 bases at J, leaving 13 bases unmatched.

The J gene is TRBJ2-5, the V gene TRBV10-3; 8 bases fit TRBD2. The CDR3 covers 15 residues. J lost 1 base, V lost 4 bases, and 5 bases had no gene match. CDR1 and CDR2 (germline): ENHRY, SYGVKD. This CDR3 is CAISGERGSQETQYF. The CDR3 DNA reads as TGTGCCATCAGTGGAGAGCGGGGGAGCCAAGAGACCCAGTACTTC.

This clonotype was picked up a small number of times. This rearrangement joins TRBV7-9 to TRBJ2-1, with TRBD2 identical over 9 bases. J was trimmed by 7 bases and V by 4 bases; bases with no gene match: 14. In germline, CDR1 is SEHNR, CDR2 FQNEAQ (reference sequence). The CDR3 has 17 residues. Written as DNA, the CDR3 is TGTGCCAGCAGCTCCGCACTGCCGGGACTAGCCCAAAATGAGCAGTTCTTC. Its protein product is CASSSALPGLAQNEQFF.

V and J are TRBV28 and TRBJ1-1; 7 nucleotides line up with TRBD1. CDR3 length: 18 amino acids. Trimming cost V 4 bases and J 3 bases; bases outside gene matches: 17. The germline gives CDR1 MDHEN, CDR2 SYDVKM. This CDR3 is CASSSTQLKNRGDTEAFF. For the CDR3, the DNA is TGTGCCAGCAGTTCAACCCAACTGAAAAACAGGGGTGACACTGAAGCTTTCTTT.

In its sample, this clonotype was seen a few times. The chain is built from TRBV9 and TRBJ2-2, with 10 bases that match TRBD2. From germline, CDR1 is SGDLS and CDR2 YYNGEE. The CDR3 runs 16 residues. V shed 3 bases, J shed 6 bases, and the junction held 8 bases outside the gene matches. CDR3 sequence: CASSASGRAAPGELFF. As DNA, the CDR3 is TGTGCCAGCAGCGCGAGCGGGAGGGCGGCACCCGGGGAGCTGTTTTTT.

This chain connects TRBV4-2 to TRBJ1-1, with D perhaps TRBD1 (5 bases). Trimming removed 5 bases from V and 0 bases from J, with 10 bases in between. This CDR3 is built from 14 residues. In germline, CDR1 is LGHNA, CDR2 YNFKEQ. In DNA form, the CDR3 reads TGTGCCAGCAGCAGGCCGGACATGAACACTGAAGCTTTCTTT. Amino acid sequence: CASSRPDMNTEAFF.

The V gene is TRBV12-3 or TRBV12-4, the J gene TRBJ2-1; 10 nucleotides line up with TRBD1. The CDR3 spans 14 residues. V shed 5 bases and J 4 bases; nucleotides not matched to a gene: 2. CDR3 sequence reads: CASSRDRGYNEQFF. In DNA, the CDR3 is TGTGCCAGCAGTCGGGACAGGGGTTACAATGAGCAGTTCTTC.

Only a few counts were recorded for this clonotype. The chain joins TRBV25-1 to TRBJ1-1, with D possibly TRBD1 on 6 matching bases. The ends were cut back, 4 bases at V and 1 base at J, with 16 bases in the middle. CDR3 size: 16 residues. Germline V gene data show CDR1 as MGHDK and CDR2 as SYGVNS. CDR3: CASSVRVTRGNTEAFF. The CDR3 region has the DNA TGTGCCAGCAGTGTCCGGGTGACCAGGGGGAACACTGAAGCTTTCTTT.

This clonotype was detected only a few times. The chain employs TRBV12-3 or TRBV12-4 and TRBJ1-5; D call uncertain. There are 14 residues in the CDR3. With 6 bases removed from V and 7 bases from J, the gap between germline ends came to 16 bases. The CDR3 loop reads CASSPQNSNQPQHF. The DNA of the CDR3 is TGTGCCAGCAGCCCTCAAAACAGTAACCAGCCCCAGCATTTT.

This sequence joins TRBV24-1 and TRBJ1-1; D remains unclear. CDR1 and CDR2 (germline): KGHDR, SFDVKD. The V end lost 7 bases, the J end lost 4 bases, and 12 bases lay between the germline ends. The CDR3 spans 13 residues. The CDR3 loop is CATRLGMSTEAFF. In DNA, the CDR3 is TGTGCCACCAGGCTGGGGATGAGCACTGAAGCTTTCTTT.

Ten or more counts support this clonotype. This chain connects TRBV7-9 to TRBJ2-4, with D perhaps TRBD1 or TRBD2 (5 bases each). The V end was cut by 8 bases, the J end by 4 bases, with 15 bases between. CDR3 length: 14 amino acids. Germline V gene data show CDR1 as SEHNR and CDR2 as FQNEAQ (reference sequence). In DNA, the CDR3 is TGTGCCAGCGAAGAGGGGACCGAAAAAAACATTCAGTACTTC. Protein sequence: CASEEGTEKNIQYF.

This clonotype was found a few times. The chain recombines TRBV16 with TRBJ2-1; D is perhaps TRBD1 (6 bases). Trimming stripped 0 bases from V and 2 bases from J, with 8 bases between. CDR3 size: 15 residues. The germline V gene encodes CDR1 KGHSY and CDR2 FQNENV. Here the CDR3 DNA reads TGTGCCAGCAGCCAATCTACAGGGCCCTACAATGAGCAGTTCTTC. This sequence encodes CASSQSTGPYNEQFF.

This clonotype has at least ten counts. The chain employs TRBV4-1 and TRBJ2-1; possibly TRBD1 for D (5 bases). Germline V gene data show CDR1 as MGHRA and CDR2 as YSYEKL. CDR3 length: 16 residues. Trimming cost V 1 base and J 5 bases, with 15 bases left between them. The CDR3 bases are TGCGCCAGCAGCCAAGTAGACAGAGGCTCAAACAATGAGCAGTTCTTC. Amino acids: CASSQVDRGSNNEQFF.

This clonotype was counted a few times. The gene calls are TRBV7-8 and TRBJ2-1; 13 positions agree with TRBD2. Germline trimming cut 4 bases from V and 7 bases from J; bases unmatched to any gene: 13. Germline loops: CDR1 SGHVS, CDR2 FQNEAQ. The CDR3 length is 18 residues. The CDR3 nucleotides are TGTGCCAGCAGCTATATCCTAGGACTAGCGGGAGCGGATAATGAGCAGTTCTTC. This sequence encodes CASSYILGLAGADNEQFF.

This clonotype turned up a few times. The chain couples TRBV11-2 to TRBJ2-5, with 7 bases that match TRBD1. The CDR3 totals 15 residues. Germline-derived CDR1 and CDR2 are SGHAT and FQNNGV. V lost 1 base, J lost 5 bases, and 7 bases stayed unmatched. The CDR3 reads CASSLGVVDRETQYF. The CDR3 coding sequence is TGTGCCAGCAGCTTAGGGGTGGTGGACAGGGAGACCCAGTACTTC.

The chain joins TRBV3-1 to TRBJ2-1; D may be TRBD1 (5 bases). CDR1 is LGHDT and CDR2 is YNNKEL in the germline V gene (reference sequence). Trimming pared 0 bases from V and 9 bases from J, leaving 9 bases between. The CDR3 spans 13 residues. Written as DNA, the CDR3 is TGTGCCAGCAGCCAAGACAGGGTAGGTGAGCAGTTCTTC. It encodes CASSQDRVGEQFF.

This clonotype was observed at least ten times. The rearrangement uses TRBV7-8 and TRBJ2-5, with D possibly TRBD2 on 6 matching bases. V lost 2 bases, J lost 5 bases, and 18 bases lay in between. The CDR3 covers 16 residues. Per germline, CDR1 SGHVS and CDR2 FQNEAQ. The CDR3, as DNA: TGTGCCAGCAGCTTATTTCGGGACTTCGGCGGGGAGACCCAGTACTTC. This sequence encodes CASSLFRDFGGETQYF.

This clonotype was recorded many times. The chain couples TRBV12-3 or TRBV12-4 to TRBJ2-2; 7 bases map to TRBD2. The CDR3 has 17 amino acids. The junction had 6 bases not matched to a gene; V was cut back by 2 bases and J by 0 bases. CDR3 DNA: TGTGCCAGCAGTTTAAGCCGGGACTACGCGAACACCGGGGAGCTGTTTTTT. Encoded protein: CASSLSRDYANTGELFF.

This clonotype came up many times. The chain carries TRBV7-8 and TRBJ1-5; TRBD1 matches at 10 bases. V lost 4 bases to trimming and J lost 3 bases; unmatched junction nucleotides: 9. CDR1 is SGHVS and CDR2 is FQNEAQ in the germline V gene. The CDR3 is 17 amino acids. CDR3 residues: CASSSAGTGEINQPQHF. In DNA form, the CDR3 reads TGTGCCAGCAGCTCCGCCGGGACAGGGGAAATCAATCAGCCCCAGCATTTT.

This clonotype has a handful of counts. V and J are TRBV12-3 or TRBV12-4 and TRBJ1-5; the D gene is possibly TRBD1 (6 bases). Trimming left V 0 bases short and J 5 bases short, with 8 bases between. The CDR3 totals 14 residues. The CDR3 DNA is TGTGCCAGCAGTTTAGCACAGGGTTATCAGCCCCAGCATTTT. It yields the protein CASSLAQGYQPQHF.